This TCR beta chain was sequenced during a study of T cell responses to AZD1222 COVID-19 vaccine. Study observations and caveats: Spike-specific TCR breadth and depth went up after people got two AZD1222 doses. Repertoire sampling occurred only after the peak T cell response. Among spike-specific TCRs, nearly half reportedly target unmutated variant regions. Females made up more of the donors, who were largely white British, and clonal diversity may have come out too low.

On this clone itself: Its antigen is still unknown.

CDR1 is MNHEY, CDR2 SMNVEV, per germline (reference sequence). The CDR3 is 14 amino acids. Unmatched junction bases numbered 3, after V lost 6 bases and J lost 5 bases. Data came from immunoSEQ multiplex PCR; TCRdb stores just in-frame clones and leaves some out. The table has around 94,000 clones, 84% seen once. The origin of this receptor is an adult in good health. The V and J genes are TRBV27 and TRBJ1-5; 11 bases fit TRBD1. The sequencing here drew on peripheral blood, taken on day 0 of AZD1222 vaccination. CDR3 protein: CASSLGQGDQPQHF. The CDR3 coding sequence is TGTGCCAGCAGCCTGGGACAGGGGGATCAGCCCCAGCATTTT.